Following are 28 T cell receptor beta chains from one sample sequenced in a study of a mutant IDH1 vaccine in newly diagnosed glioma. Assay: immunoSEQ multiplex PCR; the TCRdb copy retains only in-frame clones and omits some. Among more than 50,000 clones listed, around 86% were seen once. Time point of the sample: baseline, week 1 (first vaccination visit). The treatment: pre-vaccination baseline after standard-of-care therapy. The sequencing used PBMCs, collected from a glioma patient treated with radiotherapy, temozolomide or both. The receptor source for this set is a man aged 25-40 years with glioma.

The CDR3 is CASREQEYEQYF. CDR3 sequence (DNA): TGTGCCAGCCGAGAACAGGAGTACGAGCAGTACTTC. The chain recombines TRBV6-1 with TRBJ2-7, with D possibly being TRBD1 (5 bases). The V end lost 8 bases, the J end lost 4 bases, and 12 bases lay between the germline ends. Germline V gives CDR1 MNHNS, CDR2 SASEGT. This CDR3 contains 12 residues.

The chain employs TRBV7-9 and TRBJ1-1; D ambiguous. The CDR3 length is 12 residues. Deletions cut 5 bases from V and 8 bases from J, with 12 bases between. Germline V lookup: CDR1 SEHNR, CDR2 FQNEAQ (reference sequence). The CDR3 nucleotides are TGTGCCAGCAGCCTCGGACGTGCAGAAGCTTTCTTT. Protein: CASSLGRAEAFF.

The V and J genes are TRBV15 and TRBJ2-7; D is tentatively TRBD1 or TRBD2 (6 bases each). Germline V lookup: CDR1 LNHNV, CDR2 YYDKDF (reference sequence). V was trimmed by 5 bases and J by 2 bases, leaving 16 bases between them. The CDR3 sequence is 15 residues long. The CDR3: CATSGGQKPAYEQYF. Written as DNA, the CDR3 is TGTGCCACCAGCGGGGGGCAGAAGCCTGCCTACGAGCAGTACTTC.

This chain uses TRBV28 with TRBJ2-3; the match to TRBD2 covers 10 bases. The CDR3 sequence is 17 residues long. V lost 3 bases to trimming and J lost 1 base; unmatched junction nucleotides: 7. Germline CDR1 reads MDHEN; CDR2 reads SYDVKM. In DNA, the CDR3 is TGTGCCAGCAGTTTCCAGCGGGGGGGCTTTGGCACAGATACGCAGTATTTT. Translation gives CASSFQRGGFGTDTQYF.

The V call is TRBV4-2, the J call TRBJ2-3, with D tentatively TRBD2 (7 bases). Trimming left V 0 bases short and J 2 bases short, with 12 bases between. This CDR3 region has 16 residues. Per germline, CDR1 LGHNA and CDR2 YNFKEQ. The CDR3 nucleotides are TGTGCCAGCAGCCAAGATGAAGGGGGGGTCACAGATACGCAGTATTTT. Encoded protein: CASSQDEGGVTDTQYF.

The rearrangement uses TRBV18 and TRBJ2-5, with TRBD2 as a possible D gene (6 bases). The CDR3 has 14 residues. The germline CDR1 and CDR2 sequences are KGHSH and LQKENI. Trimming left V 1 base short and J 2 bases short, with 8 bases between. The chain's CDR3 is CASSPLGTQETQYF. CDR3 coding DNA: TGTGCCAGCTCACCACTCGGGACTCAAGAGACCCAGTACTTC.

The count of this clone is one. The rearrangement links TRBV7-2 to TRBJ2-2, with 15 nucleotides matching TRBD2. The length of the CDR3 is 18 residues. The J segment lost 5 bases and the V segment lost 4 bases, leaving 8 bases of the junction unmatched. Germline V gives CDR1 SGHTA, CDR2 FQGNSA. The CDR3 DNA follows: TGTGCCAGCAGCTCCCCGGGACTAGCGGGGGGAGCTACCGGGGAGCTGTTTTTT. Residues: CASSSPGLAGGATGELFF.

This clone was seen a handful of times. V and J are TRBV10-3 and TRBJ1-5; 10 bases map to TRBD1. CDR3 length equals 14 residues. Germline assignment: CDR1 ENHRY and CDR2 SYGVKD. The trim removed 1 base at V and 8 bases at J, leaving 2 bases unmatched. Here the CDR3 reads CAISEFGQGEPQHF. CDR3 DNA: TGTGCCATCAGTGAGTTTGGACAGGGGGAGCCCCAGCATTTT.

The CDR3 DNA reads TGTGCCAGCAGCCCCCGCAGGACAGGGGGCGTTTACGAGCAGTACTTC. Protein sequence: CASSPRRTGGVYEQYF. The chain couples TRBV9 to TRBJ2-7, with 11 bases aligning to TRBD1. The V segment lost 4 bases and the J segment 4 bases; nucleotides outside the gene matches: 10. The CDR3 has 16 amino acids. The germline gives CDR1 SGDLS, CDR2 YYNGEE.

The chain has TRBV11-2 and TRBJ2-7, with 9 bases identical to TRBD2. The CDR3 consists of 14 residues. The V gene end was trimmed by 5 bases and the J gene end by 4 bases; junction bases not matched to a gene: 6. The germline CDR1 and CDR2 sequences are SGHAT and FQNNGV. CDR3 bases: TGTGCCAGCAGCCCTAGCGGGGTGGGGTACGAGCAGTACTTC. Translating it yields CASSPSGVGYEQYF. Full variable domain (rest looked up from reference TRBV11-2 and TRBJ2-7): EAGVAQSPRYKIIEKRQSVAFWCNPISGHATLYWYQQILGQGPKLLIQFQNNGVVDDSQLPKDRFSAERLKGVDSTLKIQPAKLEDSAVYLCASSPSGVGYEQYFGPGTRLTVT.

This chain connects TRBV2 to TRBJ2-7; possibly TRBD2 for D (5 bases). Germline V gene data show CDR1 as SNHLY and CDR2 as FYNNEI. This CDR3 has 13 residues. V was shortened by 7 bases and J by 0 bases, with 10 bases between the two germline ends. As DNA, the CDR3 is TGTGCCAGCATCAGAGGGATCTCCTACGAGCAGTACTTC. This sequence encodes CASIRGISYEQYF. The entire variable domain, with the rest obtained from reference TRBV2 and TRBJ2-7, is as follows: EPEVTQTPSHQVTQMGQEVILRCVPISNHLYFYWYRQILGQKVEFLVSFYNNEISEKSEIFDDQFSVERPDGSNFTLKIRSTKLEDSAMYFCASIRGISYEQYFGPGTRLTVT.

The chain has TRBV5-1 and TRBJ1-1, with 9 positions matching TRBD1. Germline assignment: CDR1 SGHRS and CDR2 YFSETQ. V lost 4 bases and J lost 0; bases outside the gene matches: 1. The CDR3 is made up of 14 amino acids. The CDR3 DNA follows: TGCGCCAGCAGCGGGACAGGGATGAACACTGAAGCTTTCTTT. It specifies CASSGTGMNTEAFF.

J is TRBJ1-1 and V is TRBV5-6; D unclear. The CDR3 loop spans 13 amino acids. V was pared by 1 base and J by 4 bases, with 8 bases between. Germline V gene lookup returns CDR1 SGHDT and CDR2 YYEEEE. The CDR3 reads CASSLLRSTEAFF. In nucleotides, the CDR3 is TGTGCCAGCAGCTTGTTAAGGAGCACTGAAGCTTTCTTT.

V is TRBV10-3 and J is TRBJ1-2; D gene uncertain. This CDR3 is built from 14 residues. Trimming removed 3 bases from V and 4 bases from J, with 12 bases in between. Germline V CDR1 and CDR2: ENHRY, SYGVKD. Here the CDR3 DNA reads TGTGCCATCAGTGAATCTGAGGGATCCTATGGCTACACCTTC. Translating it yields CAISESEGSYGYTF.

This sequence joins TRBV7-2 and TRBJ1-1, with 10 bases lining up with TRBD1. J gave up 5 bases and V 5 bases, and 8 bases lay outside the gene matches. CDR1 SGHTA and CDR2 FQGNSA come from the germline V gene. This CDR3 region has 15 residues. As DNA, the CDR3 is TGTGCCAGCAGCAAGAGACAGGGGGCCAGGACTGAAGCTTTCTTT. This codes for CASSKRQGARTEAFF.

The rearrangement uses TRBV18 and TRBJ2-1; unclear D gene. The CDR3 extends over 13 amino acids. Germline CDR1 reads KGHSH; CDR2 reads LQKENI. V gave up 3 bases and J gave up 6 bases, with 9 bases separating them. The CDR3 DNA is TGTGCCAGCTCACCCCCAGGCACCAATGAGCAGTTCTTC. It specifies CASSPPGTNEQFF.

J is TRBJ2-5 and V is TRBV9; D gene ambiguous. This CDR3 has 13 amino acids. CDR1 is SGDLS, CDR2 YYNGEE, per germline. V dropped 3 bases and J dropped 1 base, with 7 bases sitting between them. The CDR3 sequence is CASSAPGQETQYF. CDR3 coding DNA: TGTGCCAGCAGCGCCCCTGGCCAAGAGACCCAGTACTTC.

DNA of the CDR3: TGTGCCATCGCCGAAGCCTACGAGCAGTACTTC. As protein: CAIAEAYEQYF. J is TRBJ2-7 and V is TRBV10-3; D uncertain. CDR1 ENHRY and CDR2 SYGVKD come from the germline V gene. Trimming stripped 8 bases from V and 2 bases from J, with 7 bases between. The CDR3 length is 11 residues.

This chain uses TRBV5-1 with TRBJ1-2, with D tentatively TRBD1 (6 bases). From germline, CDR1 is SGHRS and CDR2 YFSETQ. The CDR3 sequence is 15 residues long. With 0 bases removed from V and 8 bases from J, the gap between germline ends came to 17 bases. The CDR3 sequence is CASSLEPGGAPGYTF. DNA for the CDR3: TGCGCCAGCAGCTTGGAACCGGGGGGCGCGCCCGGCTACACCTTC.

The rearrangement links TRBV11-2 to TRBJ2-1; 9 bases are shared with TRBD2. Germline V CDR1 and CDR2: SGHAT, FQNNGV. Losses at the gene ends were 5 bases for V and 7 bases for J; bases not matched to a gene: 0. The CDR3 loop spans 12 amino acids. CDR3 DNA sequence: TGTGCCAGCAGCACTAGCGGGAATGAGCAGTTCTTC. This codes for CASSTSGNEQFF.

The chain recombines TRBV30 with TRBJ2-6, with 7 nucleotides matching TRBD2. Germline V CDR1 and CDR2: GTSNPN, SVGIG (reference sequence). After removal of 0 bases from V and 1 base from J, the junction contained 0 bases not matched to a gene. The CDR3 covers 15 residues. Here the CDR3 reads CAWSVGGSGANVLTF. The CDR3 DNA reads as TGTGCCTGGAGTGTGGGGGGGTCTGGGGCCAACGTCCTGACTTTC.

The CDR3 loop is CASSPSGIAGELFF. The CDR3 bases are TGTGCCAGCAGCCCATCCGGGATCGCCGGGGAGCTGTTTTTT. This sequence joins TRBV7-7 and TRBJ2-2, with a possible D match to TRBD2 (5 bases). The germline gives CDR1 SSHAT, CDR2 FNYEAQ (reference sequence). This CDR3 is built from 14 residues. V dropped 5 bases and J dropped 6 bases, with 13 bases sitting between them. Based on the CDR3 plus reference TRBV7-7 and TRBJ2-2, the full variable domain is GAGVSQSPRYKVTKRGQDVTLRCDPISSHATLYWYQQALGQGPEFLTYFNYEAQPDKSGLPSDRFSAERPEGSISTLTIQRTEQRDSAMYRCASSPSGIAGELFFGEGSRLTVL.

This rearrangement joins TRBV4-1 to TRBJ1-4; D uncertain. The CDR3 is made up of 16 amino acids. Trimming took 0 bases from V and 2 from J, leaving 10 bases between them. Germline CDR1 and CDR2: MGHRA and YSYEKL. The CDR3 DNA reads as TGCGCCAGCAGCCAAGATTTCGGGGTCACTAATGAAAAACTGTTTTTT. Protein: CASSQDFGVTNEKLFF.

The chain has TRBV10-2 and TRBJ1-2, with TRBD1 matching 11 bases. CDR3 size: 20 residues. Trimming removed 6 bases from V and 1 base from J; junction bases left unmatched: 19. Germline V gene data show CDR1 as WSHSY and CDR2 as SAAADI. The CDR3 coding sequence is TGCGCCAGCAGAGATCTCCCGGGGGGACAGGGGGTTTCGAGTAACTATGGCTACACCTTC. Residues: CASRDLPGGQGVSSNYGYTF.

The chain couples TRBV5-1 to TRBJ1-5; tentatively, D is TRBD1 (6 bases). Trimming shortened V by 1 base and J by 2 bases, and 10 bases separated the two germline ends. The CDR3 length is 15 residues. Germline loops: CDR1 SGHRS, CDR2 YFSETQ. CDR3 coding DNA: TGCGCCAGCAGCTTGTTAGGGGGAGGCAATCAGCCCCAGCATTTT. It translates to CASSLLGGGNQPQHF.

This clone was recorded only once. V and J are TRBV4-1 and TRBJ1-4; 7 bases map to TRBD1. The CDR3 runs 17 residues. Trimming removed 0 bases from V and 8 bases from J; junction bases left unmatched: 12. Germline lookup yields CDR1 MGHRA and CDR2 YSYEKL. CDR3 sequence (DNA): TGCGCCAGCAGCCAAGATTGGAGGGGGCCCTCCCGGGAAAAACTGTTTTTT. Translation: CASSQDWRGPSREKLFF.

V and J are TRBV2 and TRBJ1-5; 9 bases match TRBD1. The trim removed 7 bases at V and 6 bases at J, leaving 10 bases unmatched. The CDR3 extends over 15 amino acids. From germline, CDR1 is SNHLY and CDR2 FYNNEI. CDR3 residues: CASIQFPGQGQPQHF. The CDR3 DNA reads as TGTGCCAGCATCCAATTTCCGGGACAGGGTCAGCCCCAGCATTTT.

This clone came up once. This chain joins TRBV2 and TRBJ1-6; D is unclear. Germline CDR1 is SNHLY and CDR2 is FYNNEI. This CDR3 region has 15 residues. Trimming shortened V by 6 bases and J by 6 bases, and 15 bases separated the two germline ends. The CDR3 loop is CASRQQGLINSPLHF. CDR3 coding DNA: TGTGCCAGCAGACAACAAGGACTTATTAATTCACCCCTCCACTTT.